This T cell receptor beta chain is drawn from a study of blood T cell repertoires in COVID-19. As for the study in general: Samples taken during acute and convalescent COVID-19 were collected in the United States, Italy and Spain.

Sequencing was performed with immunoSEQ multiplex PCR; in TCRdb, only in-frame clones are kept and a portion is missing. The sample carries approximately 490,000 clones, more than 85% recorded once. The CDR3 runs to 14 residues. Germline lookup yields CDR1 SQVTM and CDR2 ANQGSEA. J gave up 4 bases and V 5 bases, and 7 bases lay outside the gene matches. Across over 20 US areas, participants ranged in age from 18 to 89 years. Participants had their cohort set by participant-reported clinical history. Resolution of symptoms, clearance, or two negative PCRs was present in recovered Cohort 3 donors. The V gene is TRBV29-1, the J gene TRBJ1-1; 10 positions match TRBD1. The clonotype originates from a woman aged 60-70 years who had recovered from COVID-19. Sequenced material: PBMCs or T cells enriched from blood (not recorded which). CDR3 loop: CSVLTGGWSTEAFF. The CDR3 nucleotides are TGCAGCGTTCTGACAGGGGGCTGGAGCACTGAAGCTTTCTTT.